The present entry profiles one T cell receptor beta chain with its context. Its antigen is still unknown. Those who donated were healthy HIV-negative adults, with no recent acute infections or vaccinations reported. Several immunoSEQ 96-well plates shared each subset's DNA, each plate a replicate. The table came from immunoSEQ multiplex PCR; TCRdb's copy has only in-frame clones and leaves some out. The table includes 2 million to 2.5 million clones, 80% to 95% detected once. The CDR3 length is 16 residues. Germline values: CDR1 SGHTA, CDR2 FQGTGA. The V gene end was trimmed by 5 bases and the J gene end by 0 bases; junction bases not matched to a gene: 3. This entry comes from a study of shared clonotypes between healthy human individuals. Study details: A couple of female and three male donors aged 18 to 49 were enrolled. Findings and caveats of the study: Naive subsets usually exceeded memory subsets in estimated richness.

The specimen was naive CD4+ T cells from PBMCs. The subset denotes: CD45RA+ positively selected. The receptor was derived from a man younger than 35 in good health. Some clones in this sample may be carry-over from other donors' samples. The rearrangement joins TRBV7-3 to TRBJ2-2; 10 bases fit TRBD2. CDR3 amino acids: CASSASGSANTGELFF. Here the CDR3 DNA reads TGTGCCAGCAGCGCTAGCGGGAGTGCGAACACCGGGGAGCTGTTTTTT.